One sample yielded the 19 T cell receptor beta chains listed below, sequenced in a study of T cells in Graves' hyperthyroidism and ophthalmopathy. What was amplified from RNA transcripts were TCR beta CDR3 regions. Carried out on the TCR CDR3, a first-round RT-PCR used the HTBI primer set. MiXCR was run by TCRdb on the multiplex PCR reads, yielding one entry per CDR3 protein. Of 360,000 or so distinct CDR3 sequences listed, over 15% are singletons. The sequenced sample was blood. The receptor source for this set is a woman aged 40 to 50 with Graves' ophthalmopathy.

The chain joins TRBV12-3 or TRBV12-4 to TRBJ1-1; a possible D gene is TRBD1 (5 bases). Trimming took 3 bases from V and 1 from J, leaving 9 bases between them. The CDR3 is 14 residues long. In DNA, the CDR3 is TGTGCCAGCAGTTTCTTAGGACAGAACACTGAAGCTTTCTTT. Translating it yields CASSFLGQNTEAFF.

CDR3 amino acids: CASSLLRGPYEQYF. CDR3 coding DNA: TGTGCCAGCAGTTTGCTTCGGGGTCCCTACGAGCAGTACTTC. The chain combines TRBV28 with TRBJ2-7; perhaps TRBD2 as D (5 bases). The CDR3 consists of 14 residues. Germline CDR1 MDHEN, CDR2 SYDVKM. Trimming removed 3 bases from V and 2 bases from J, with 11 bases in between.

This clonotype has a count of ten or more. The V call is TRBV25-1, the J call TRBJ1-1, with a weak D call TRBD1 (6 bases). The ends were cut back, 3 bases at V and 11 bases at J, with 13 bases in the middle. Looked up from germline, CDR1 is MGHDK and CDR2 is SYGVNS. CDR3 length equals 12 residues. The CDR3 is CASSDVGHGAFF. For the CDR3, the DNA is TGTGCCAGCAGTGATGTGGGACACGGCGCTTTCTTT.

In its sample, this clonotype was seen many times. CDR3 protein: CATSDAYRVSGELFF. CDR3 nucleotide sequence: TGTGCCACCAGTGATGCTTACAGGGTTTCCGGGGAGCTGTTTTTT. This chain joins TRBV24-1 and TRBJ2-2, with D possibly TRBD1 on 6 matching bases. Germline V gives CDR1 KGHDR, CDR2 SFDVKD. CDR3 length: 15 residues. Trimming took off 3 bases at V and 6 bases at J, with 13 bases between the two ends.

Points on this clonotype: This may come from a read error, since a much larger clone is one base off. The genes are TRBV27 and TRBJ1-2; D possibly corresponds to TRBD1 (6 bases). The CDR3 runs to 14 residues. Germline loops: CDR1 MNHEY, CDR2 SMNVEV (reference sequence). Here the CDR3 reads CAGSMTGVLYGYTF. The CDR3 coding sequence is TGTGCCGGCAGCATGACAGGAGTACTGTATGGCTACACCTTC.

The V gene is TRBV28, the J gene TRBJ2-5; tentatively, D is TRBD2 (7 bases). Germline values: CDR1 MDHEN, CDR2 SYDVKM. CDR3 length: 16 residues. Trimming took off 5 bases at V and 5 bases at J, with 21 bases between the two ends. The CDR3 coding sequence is TGTGCCAGCAGTCCCGGTGCAGGGGAGGGATATGAGACCCAGTACTTC. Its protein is CASSPGAGEGYETQYF.

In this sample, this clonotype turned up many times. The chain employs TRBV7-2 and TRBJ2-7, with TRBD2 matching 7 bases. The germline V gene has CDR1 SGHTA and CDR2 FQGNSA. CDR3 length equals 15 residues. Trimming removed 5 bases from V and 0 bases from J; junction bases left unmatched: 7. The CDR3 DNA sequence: TGTGCCAGCAGCCCTTCCGGGACTACCTCCTACGAGCAGTACTTC. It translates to CASSPSGTTSYEQYF.

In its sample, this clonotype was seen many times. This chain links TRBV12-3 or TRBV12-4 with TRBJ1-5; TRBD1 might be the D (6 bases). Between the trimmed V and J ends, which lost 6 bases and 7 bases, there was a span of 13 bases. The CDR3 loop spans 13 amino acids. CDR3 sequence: CASRLGGAQPQHF. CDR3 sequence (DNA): TGTGCCAGCAGGTTGGGGGGGGCCCAGCCCCAGCATTTT.

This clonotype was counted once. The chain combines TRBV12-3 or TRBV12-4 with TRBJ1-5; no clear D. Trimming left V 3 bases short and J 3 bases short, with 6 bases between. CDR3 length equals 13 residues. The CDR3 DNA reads TGTGCCAGCAGTTTGACTTTCAATCAGCCCCAGCATTTT. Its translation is CASSLTFNQPQHF.

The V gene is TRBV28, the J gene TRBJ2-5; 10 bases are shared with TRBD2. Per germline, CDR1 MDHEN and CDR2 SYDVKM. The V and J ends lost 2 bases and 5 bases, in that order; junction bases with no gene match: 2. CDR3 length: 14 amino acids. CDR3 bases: TGTGCCAGCAGTTTAGGGACTAGCGTGGAGACCCAGTACTTC. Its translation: CASSLGTSVETQYF. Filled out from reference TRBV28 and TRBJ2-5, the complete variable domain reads DVKVTQSSRYLVKRTGEKVFLECVQDMDHENMFWYRQDPGLGLRLIYFSYDVKMKEKGDIPEGYSVSREKKERFSLILESASTNQTSMYLCASSLGTSVETQYFGPGTRLLVL.

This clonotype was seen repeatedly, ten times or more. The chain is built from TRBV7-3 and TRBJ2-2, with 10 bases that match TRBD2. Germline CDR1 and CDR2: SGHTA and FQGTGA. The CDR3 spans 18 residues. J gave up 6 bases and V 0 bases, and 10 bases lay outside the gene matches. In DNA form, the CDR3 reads TGTGCCAGCAGCTTAACGAGGCTAGCGGGAGTCGGGTCCGGGGAGCTGTTTTTT. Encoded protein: CASSLTRLAGVGSGELFF.

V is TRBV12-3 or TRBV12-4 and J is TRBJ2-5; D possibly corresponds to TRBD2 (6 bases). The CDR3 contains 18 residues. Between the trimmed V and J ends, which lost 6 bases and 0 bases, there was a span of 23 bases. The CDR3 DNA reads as TGTGCCAGCAGCCCTAGCAGTGCGGGGACCCATCACCAAGAGACCCAGTACTTC. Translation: CASSPSSAGTHHQETQYF.

The CDR3: CSARGDKTTGGNEQYF. For the CDR3, the DNA is TGCAGTGCTAGGGGCGACAAAACGACAGGGGGTAACGAGCAGTACTTC. The chain joins TRBV20-1 to TRBJ2-7; 9 bases agree with TRBD1. V trimming: 3 bases; J trimming: 5 bases; junction bases outside the gene matches: 14. Per the germline V gene, CDR1 is DFQATT and CDR2 is SNEGSKA (reference sequence). The CDR3 length is 16 residues.

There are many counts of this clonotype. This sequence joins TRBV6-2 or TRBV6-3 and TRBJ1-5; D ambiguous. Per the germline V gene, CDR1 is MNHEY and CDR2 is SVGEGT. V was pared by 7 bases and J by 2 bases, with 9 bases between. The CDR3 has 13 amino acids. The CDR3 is CASTGPGNQPQHF. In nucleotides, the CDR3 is TGTGCCAGCACGGGCCCTGGCAATCAGCCCCAGCATTTT.

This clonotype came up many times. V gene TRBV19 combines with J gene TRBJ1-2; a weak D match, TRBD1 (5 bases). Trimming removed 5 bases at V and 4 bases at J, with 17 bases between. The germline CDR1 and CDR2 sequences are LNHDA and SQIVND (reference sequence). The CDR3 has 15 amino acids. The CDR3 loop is CASSPAGGGVYGYTF. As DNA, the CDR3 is TGTGCCAGTAGTCCAGCCGGCGGGGGAGTCTATGGCTACACCTTC.

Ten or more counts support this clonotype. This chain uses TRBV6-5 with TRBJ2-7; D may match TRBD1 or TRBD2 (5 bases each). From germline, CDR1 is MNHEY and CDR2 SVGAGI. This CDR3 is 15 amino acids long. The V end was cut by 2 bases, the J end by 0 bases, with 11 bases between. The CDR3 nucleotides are TGTGCCAGCAGTTACGAGGGGCCTGGCTCCTACGAGCAGTACTTC. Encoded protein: CASSYEGPGSYEQYF.

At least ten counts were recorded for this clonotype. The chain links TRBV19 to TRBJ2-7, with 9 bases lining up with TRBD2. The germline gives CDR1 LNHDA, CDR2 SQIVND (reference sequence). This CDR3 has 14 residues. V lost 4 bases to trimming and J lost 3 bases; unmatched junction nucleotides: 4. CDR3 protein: CASSKAGGFYEQYF. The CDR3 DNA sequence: TGTGCCAGTAGTAAAGCGGGAGGTTTCTACGAGCAGTACTTC. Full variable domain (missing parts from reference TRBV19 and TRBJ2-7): DGGITQSPKYLFRKEGQNVTLSCEQNLNHDAMYWYRQDPGQGLRLIYYSQIVNDFQKGDIAEGYSVSREKKESFPLTVTSAQKNPTAFYLCASSKAGGFYEQYFGPGTRLTVT.

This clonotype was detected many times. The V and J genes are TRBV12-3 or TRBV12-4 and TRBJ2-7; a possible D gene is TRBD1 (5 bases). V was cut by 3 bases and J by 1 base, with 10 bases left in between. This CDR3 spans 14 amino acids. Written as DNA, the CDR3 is TGTGCCAGCAGTTTTGGGGCCACATCCTACGAGCAGTACTTC. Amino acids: CASSFGATSYEQYF.

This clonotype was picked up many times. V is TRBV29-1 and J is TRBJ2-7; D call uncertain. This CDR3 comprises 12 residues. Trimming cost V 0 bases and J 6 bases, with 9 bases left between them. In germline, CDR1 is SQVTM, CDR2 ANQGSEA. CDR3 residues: CSVEDQDFEQYF. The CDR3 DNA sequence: TGCAGCGTTGAAGATCAAGACTTCGAGCAGTACTTC.